Detailed here is one TCR beta chain. The CDR3 contains 16 residues. The V gene's germline CDR1 is MNHEY and CDR2 SMNVEV (reference sequence). J lost 2 bases, V lost 6 bases, and 13 bases had no gene match. Some clones are missing from TCRdb's copy, which holds only in-frame ones; the method was immunoSEQ multiplex PCR. The sample holds approximately 240,000 clones, approximately 79% seen once. The data originate from a study of blood T cell repertoires in COVID-19. Study summary: Samples came from the United States, Italy and Spain, spanning acute and convalescent COVID-19. Sources were T cells, B-cell-depleted T cells, or PBMCs; the material itself was cDNA or gDNA.

The sequenced sample consisted of peripheral blood. This sequence originates from a woman of 80 years or more with active or convalescent COVID-19. V and J are TRBV27 and TRBJ2-7, with 7 bases lining up with TRBD1. CDR3 nucleotide sequence: TGTGCCAGCAGCCGAAGTCACCGGGACAGAGCCTACGAGCAGTACTTC. Translated, it gives CASSRSHRDRAYEQYF.